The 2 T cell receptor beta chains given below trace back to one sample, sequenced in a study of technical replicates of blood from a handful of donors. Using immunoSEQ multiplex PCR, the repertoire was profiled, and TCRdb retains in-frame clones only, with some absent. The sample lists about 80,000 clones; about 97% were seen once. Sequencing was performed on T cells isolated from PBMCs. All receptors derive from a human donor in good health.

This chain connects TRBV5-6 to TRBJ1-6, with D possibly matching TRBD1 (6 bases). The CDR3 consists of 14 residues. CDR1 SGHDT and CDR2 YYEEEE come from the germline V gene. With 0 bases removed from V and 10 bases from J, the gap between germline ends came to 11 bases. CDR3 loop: CASSLGGGWSPLHF. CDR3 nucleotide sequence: TGTGCCAGCAGCTTGGGAGGGGGTTGGTCACCCCTCCACTTT.

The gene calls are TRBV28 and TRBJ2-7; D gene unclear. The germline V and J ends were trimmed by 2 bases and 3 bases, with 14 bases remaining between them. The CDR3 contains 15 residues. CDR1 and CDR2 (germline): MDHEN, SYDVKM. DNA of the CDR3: TGTGCCAGCAGTTTACTCCTAGGTCTAGACTACGAGCAGTACTTC. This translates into CASSLLLGLDYEQYF.